Each of the 7 T cell receptor beta chains below was sequenced from the same sample in a study of T-cell reconstitution after alpha-beta-depleted transplantation in children. Whole-study findings and limits: Newly generated T cells supplied most T-cell counts and diversity one year post-transplant.

No antigens are known for them. Molecular barcoding with unique molecular identifiers was used for the TCRbeta library. TCRdb re-derived calls from the PCR reads in MiXCR, one entry per CDR3 protein. There are approximately 300,000 distinct CDR3 sequences in the sample; around 7.3% occur only once, and 8.5% to 9.5% lies in the top ten. The sample in question was peripheral blood, obtained 360 days after TCRalphabeta/CD19-depleted stem cell transplant. The receptors shown here come from a female patient between 2 and 15 years old who had a stem cell transplant for Fanconi anemia, so the T cells may come from the graft donor.

The chain uses TRBV9 and TRBJ2-7, with TRBD2 matching 8 bases. Losses at the gene ends were 4 bases for V and 2 bases for J; bases not matched to a gene: 8. Germline V CDR1 and CDR2: SGDLS, YYNGEE. There are 15 residues in the CDR3. Written as DNA, the CDR3 is TGTGCCAGCAGCCCAACAGGGACTAGGACCTACGAGCAGTACTTC. Amino acids: CASSPTGTRTYEQYF.

This clonotype turned up a few times. The chain uses TRBV24-1 and TRBJ2-2; D remains unclear. CDR3 size: 12 residues. CDR1 and CDR2 (germline): KGHDR, SFDVKD. The V end was cut by 3 bases, the J end by 8 bases, with 6 bases between. The CDR3, as DNA: TGTGCCACCAGTGATCCCGGGGGGGAGCTGTTTTTT. This translates into CATSDPGGELFF.

The V call is TRBV20-1, the J call TRBJ2-1; 8 bases are a match to TRBD2. There are 16 residues in the CDR3. V trimming: 4 bases; J trimming: 3 bases; junction bases outside the gene matches: 11. From germline, CDR1 is DFQATT and CDR2 SNEGSKA (reference sequence). The CDR3 is CSATMTGRALYNEQFF. DNA for the CDR3: TGCAGTGCTACCATGACCGGGAGGGCTCTCTACAATGAGCAGTTCTTC.

This clonotype has ten or more counts. The V call is TRBV7-6, the J call TRBJ2-5, with D possibly called TRBD1 or TRBD2 (5 bases each). The V gene lost 5 bases and the J gene lost 5 bases, with 9 bases spanning the gap. Germline V CDR1 and CDR2: SGHVS, FNYEAQ. The CDR3 spans 12 residues. DNA of the CDR3: TGTGCCAGCAGCAGATGGGGGGAGACCCAGTACTTC. Protein sequence: CASSRWGETQYF.

This clonotype has ten or more counts. The chain is built from TRBV27 and TRBJ2-5; D unresolved. The germline gives CDR1 MNHEY, CDR2 SMNVEV (reference sequence). This CDR3 is 13 amino acids long. V was clipped by 1 base and J by 0 bases, with 3 bases between them. CDR3: CASSLYYQETQYF. Written as DNA, the CDR3 is TGTGCCAGCAGTTTATATTACCAAGAGACCCAGTACTTC.

This clonotype was observed at least ten times. This sequence joins TRBV6-1 and TRBJ2-7; no definite D call. Looked up from germline, CDR1 is MNHNS and CDR2 is SASEGT. This CDR3 spans 14 amino acids. Between the trimmed V and J ends, which lost 5 bases and 1 base, there was a span of 12 bases. In nucleotides, the CDR3 is TGTGCCAGCAGTCAAAAGCCTGGATCCTACGAGCAGTACTTC. Residues: CASSQKPGSYEQYF.

This clonotype was counted many times. This rearrangement joins TRBV5-1 to TRBJ2-5; 8 bases align to TRBD1. The CDR3 consists of 15 residues. CDR1 and CDR2 (germline): SGHRS, YFSETQ. The V gene end was trimmed by 4 bases and the J gene end by 5 bases; junction bases not matched to a gene: 10. This chain's CDR3 is CASSRGDRSTETQYF. DNA of the CDR3: TGCGCCAGCAGCAGAGGGGACAGGTCCACGGAGACCCAGTACTTC.